The clone carrying this T cell receptor (beta chain) was observed once. Its specificity is not known. 60 Vbeta and 13 Jbeta primers were used in PCR. TCRdb's copy holds only in-frame clones and misses some; the assay was immunoSEQ multiplex PCR. The sample has 110,000 or so clones, approximately 82% seen once. Every donor was a healthy person donating bone marrow. The trim removed 0 bases at V and 1 base at J, leaving 4 bases unmatched. Germline values: CDR1 GTSNPN, CDR2 SVGIG (reference sequence). CDR3 length: 16 residues. The data were taken from a study of cytomegalovirus exposure and HLA in healthy donors. Broader study findings: Most TCR beta V segments were productive about 90% or about 30% of the time in an earlier analysis. More clonal expansion characterized HLA-associated TCR beta chains than equally common others in a later analysis. Later analysis reportedly placed an Asian-associated ancestry cluster below the roughly 640-donor mean in N-insertions.

The chain links TRBV30 to TRBJ2-2, with TRBD2 matching 8 bases. The sequenced sample was PBMCs. This clonotype was obtained from a man aged 35-49 years in good health and CMV-seropositive. The CDR3 sequence: CAWSVKRGGNTGELFF. The CDR3, as DNA: TGTGCCTGGAGTGTAAAACGGGGGGGGAACACCGGGGAGCTGTTTTTT.